These 32 T cell receptor beta chains originate from one sample sequenced in a study of shared clonotypes between healthy human individuals. The protocol was immunoSEQ multiplex PCR, while the TCRdb copy is restricted to in-frame clones and leaves out a portion. This table has about 380,000 clones, around 96% appearing once. The material sequenced was memory CD8+ T cells sorted from blood. Stated subset: CD45RO+ cells pooled with CCR7-negative TemRA cells. The receptor set was obtained from a man aged 25 to 45 in good health.

The genes are TRBV28 and TRBJ2-7, with 8 bases that match TRBD2. Looked up from germline, CDR1 is MDHEN and CDR2 is SYDVKM. The V segment lost 7 bases and the J segment 3 bases; nucleotides outside the gene matches: 5. This CDR3 contains 13 residues. CDR3 sequence (DNA): TGTGCCAGCATGGCCGGGGGGGTCTACGAGCAGTACTTC. Its translation: CASMAGGVYEQYF.

This clone was seen a single time. V is TRBV5-1 and J is TRBJ2-3, with TRBD2 matching 7 bases. The CDR3 has 13 amino acids. Per germline, CDR1 SGHRS and CDR2 YFSETQ. V lost 5 bases to trimming and J lost 3 bases; unmatched junction nucleotides: 3. DNA for the CDR3: TGCGCCAGCAGATGGCGGGAGACAGATACGCAGTATTTT. Protein product: CASRWRETDTQYF.

The chain couples TRBV7-2 to TRBJ1-2; 7 nucleotides align to TRBD1. This CDR3 spans 17 amino acids. Per germline, CDR1 SGHTA and CDR2 FQGNSA. The J segment lost 8 bases and the V segment lost 1 base, leaving 16 bases of the junction unmatched. CDR3 DNA sequence: TGTGCCAGCAGCTTAGACCTAGGGAGACAGGGAGTGCGAGGCTACACCTTC. Translated, it gives CASSLDLGRQGVRGYTF.

The genes are TRBV7-2 and TRBJ2-5; D gene unclear. V gave up 6 bases and J gave up 1 base, with 3 bases separating them. CDR1 is SGHTA, CDR2 FQGNSA, per germline. This CDR3 spans 11 amino acids. The chain's CDR3 is CASRFQETQYF. The CDR3 nucleotides read TGTGCCAGCAGGTTCCAAGAGACCCAGTACTTC. Based on the CDR3 plus reference TRBV7-2 and TRBJ2-5, the full variable domain is GAGVSQSPSNKVTEKGKDVELRCDPISGHTALYWYRQSLGQGLEFLIYFQGNSAPDKSGLPSDRFSAERTGGSVSTLTIQRTQQEDSAVYLCASRFQETQYFGPGTRLLVL.

The genes are TRBV25-1 and TRBJ2-7; D may be TRBD2 (6 bases). Trimming took off 5 bases at V and 7 bases at J, with 18 bases between the two ends. The CDR3 is 14 residues long. Germline-derived CDR1 and CDR2 are MGHDK and SYGVNS. The CDR3 DNA is TGTGCCAGCAGTCCAAGCAGTGGAGGGTGGGAGCAGTACTTC. This sequence encodes CASSPSSGGWEQYF.

The gene calls are TRBV28 and TRBJ1-1; D gene unclear. Germline V lookup: CDR1 MDHEN, CDR2 SYDVKM. V lost 6 bases and J lost 4, with 12 bases in between. CDR3 length: 13 amino acids. The CDR3 here is CASSSGWGTEAFF. The CDR3, as DNA: TGTGCCAGCAGCTCCGGGTGGGGCACTGAAGCTTTCTTT. Looking up the rest from reference TRBV28 and TRBJ1-1 gives the full variable domain: DVKVTQSSRYLVKRTGEKVFLECVQDMDHENMFWYRQDPGLGLRLIYFSYDVKMKEKGDIPEGYSVSREKKERFSLILESASTNQTSMYLCASSSGWGTEAFFGQGTRLTVV.

This clone was recorded only once. V usage is TRBV27 and J usage is TRBJ1-1; 7 bases are a match to TRBD1. The CDR3 has 14 amino acids. Germline V gene lookup returns CDR1 MNHEY and CDR2 SMNVEV (reference sequence). V shed 2 bases, J shed 3 bases, and the junction held 3 bases outside the gene matches. The CDR3 loop is CASSLRQGHTEAFF. DNA for the CDR3: TGTGCCAGCAGTTTAAGACAGGGTCACACTGAAGCTTTCTTT.

The rearrangement joins TRBV5-4 to TRBJ2-5; 8 nucleotides line up with TRBD2. The V segment lost 4 bases and the J segment 1 base; nucleotides outside the gene matches: 12. CDR3 length: 17 amino acids. CDR1 SGHNT and CDR2 YYREEE come from the germline V gene (reference sequence). The CDR3 loop is CASSLWPPAGVQETQYF. Written as DNA, the CDR3 is TGTGCCAGCAGCCTTTGGCCCCCAGCGGGAGTCCAAGAGACCCAGTACTTC.

The CDR3 region has the DNA TGTGCCAGCAGCGAGACTAGCGGCAACTTCAATGAGCAGTTCTTC. This gives the protein CASSETSGNFNEQFF. The genes are TRBV5-4 and TRBJ2-1, with 9 bases aligning to TRBD2. The V and J ends lost 4 bases and 6 bases, in that order; junction bases with no gene match: 8. The V gene's germline CDR1 is SGHNT and CDR2 YYREEE (reference sequence). The CDR3 length is 15 residues.

The rearrangement joins TRBV7-3 to TRBJ2-2, with no clear D. Germline-derived CDR1 and CDR2 are SGHTA and FQGTGA. The CDR3 length is 14 residues. With 2 bases removed from V and 0 bases from J, the gap between germline ends came to 4 bases. The CDR3 protein is CASSLLANTGELFF. The CDR3 nucleotides read TGTGCCAGCAGCTTACTAGCGAACACCGGGGAGCTGTTTTTT.

The V gene is TRBV11-2, the J gene TRBJ2-7; a possible D gene is TRBD1 (6 bases). The CDR3 contains 13 residues. Trimming took 3 bases from V and 6 from J, leaving 12 bases between them. Germline V gives CDR1 SGHAT, CDR2 FQNNGV. The CDR3 DNA is TGTGCCAGCAGCTTTGGGGGCGGATTCGAGCAGTACTTC. It is translated as CASSFGGGFEQYF.

This chain joins TRBV2 and TRBJ2-5; 13 bases map to TRBD2. The CDR3 loop spans 14 amino acids. Per germline, CDR1 SNHLY and CDR2 FYNNEI. J was trimmed by 4 bases and V by 5 bases; bases with no gene match: 1. Here the CDR3 DNA reads TGTGCCAGCAGTAGGACTAGCGGGAGAGAGACCCAGTACTTC. Translation: CASSRTSGRETQYF.

The CDR3 region is CASSLFTASTDTQYF. CDR3 bases: TGTGCCAGCAGCTTATTCACTGCTAGCACAGATACGCAGTATTTT. The V call is TRBV5-5, the J call TRBJ2-3, with unresolved D. There are 15 residues in the CDR3. Between the trimmed V and J ends, which lost 2 bases and 0 bases, there was a span of 10 bases. In germline, CDR1 is SGHKS, CDR2 YYEKEE (reference sequence).

The V gene is TRBV14, the J gene TRBJ2-2; D is perhaps TRBD2 (5 bases). Germline values: CDR1 SGHDN, CDR2 FVKESK. This CDR3 contains 13 residues. V was pared by 2 bases and J by 6 bases, with 7 bases between. The CDR3 nucleotides read TGTGCCAGCAGCCAACCGGGGTCCGGGGAGCTGTTTTTT. This encodes CASSQPGSGELFF.

The V and J genes are TRBV6-6 and TRBJ2-7; D could derive from TRBD1 or TRBD2 (5 bases each). Trimming pared 7 bases from V and 0 bases from J, leaving 13 bases between. The CDR3 runs 14 residues. Per germline, CDR1 MNHNY and CDR2 SVGAGI (reference sequence). The CDR3 region has the DNA TGTGCCAGCAAACGGGACGTGAGCTCCTACGAGCAGTACTTC. Translated: CASKRDVSSYEQYF.

The chain joins TRBV7-9 to TRBJ2-7, with 7 bases that match TRBD1. Losses at the gene ends were 3 bases for V and 2 bases for J; bases not matched to a gene: 4. The CDR3 consists of 14 residues. The germline V gene encodes CDR1 SEHNR and CDR2 FQNEAQ (reference sequence). CDR3 amino acids: CASSFPGQTYEQYF. The CDR3, as DNA: TGTGCCAGCAGCTTCCCGGGACAGACCTACGAGCAGTACTTC.

The V gene is TRBV6-5, the J gene TRBJ2-5, with unresolved D. V lost 0 bases to trimming and J lost 4 bases, with 12 bases between them. The CDR3 runs to 15 residues. The germline gives CDR1 MNHEY, CDR2 SVGAGI. The CDR3 sequence: CASSYSLTQRETQYF. As DNA, the CDR3 is TGTGCCAGCAGTTACTCTCTTACCCAGAGAGAGACCCAGTACTTC.

V usage is TRBV28 and J usage is TRBJ1-5, with D tentatively TRBD1 (6 bases). CDR1 MDHEN and CDR2 SYDVKM come from the germline V gene. The CDR3 consists of 13 residues. The V end was cut by 6 bases, the J end by 9 bases, with 15 bases between. CDR3 coding DNA: TGTGCCAGCAGAATAAAACAGGGTTCGCCCCAGCATTTT. This codes for CASRIKQGSPQHF.

This clone occurred once. The rearrangement joins TRBV7-6 to TRBJ2-7; tentatively, D is TRBD2 (6 bases). The CDR3 runs to 15 residues. V lost 1 base and J lost 3, with 13 bases in between. Germline CDR1 SGHVS, CDR2 FNYEAQ. CDR3 residues: CASSLGSGTGYEQYF. In DNA form, the CDR3 reads TGTGCCAGCAGCTTAGGTTCAGGGACTGGCTACGAGCAGTACTTC.

V gene TRBV29-1 combines with J gene TRBJ2-5; D possibly corresponds to TRBD2 (5 bases). Germline loops: CDR1 SQVTM, CDR2 ANQGSEA. The germline V and J ends were trimmed by 6 bases and 5 bases, with 22 bases remaining between them. The CDR3 consists of 15 residues. The CDR3 DNA follows: TGCAGCGTCAACCCGATGGCGCGGGCCAGGGAGACCCAGTACTTC. Protein product: CSVNPMARARETQYF.

This CDR3 is CATSRPGTGGYEQYF. The CDR3 DNA reads as TGTGCCACCAGCAGACCCGGGACAGGGGGCTACGAGCAGTACTTC. This chain links TRBV15 with TRBJ2-7; TRBD1 matches 11 bases. The ends lost 2 bases at V and 3 bases at J; junction bases unmatched: 3. The CDR3 consists of 15 residues. Germline loops: CDR1 LNHNV, CDR2 YYDKDF (reference sequence).

The genes are TRBV14 and TRBJ2-2; D gene unclear. CDR3 length: 15 residues. Germline CDR1 SGHDN, CDR2 FVKESK. V was pared by 4 bases and J by 4 bases, with 13 bases between. CDR3 amino acids: CASSPFVRSTGELFF. The CDR3 DNA reads as TGTGCCAGCAGCCCTTTTGTCCGGAGCACCGGGGAGCTGTTTTTT.

As to this clone: The sample carries other DNA sequences with the same CDR3. The rearrangement links TRBV11-3 to TRBJ2-1, with D perhaps TRBD1 (6 bases). The V end lost 5 bases, the J end lost 4 bases, and 12 bases lay between the germline ends. Germline CDR1 reads SGHNT; CDR2 reads YENEEA. CDR3 size: 14 residues. CDR3 in amino acids: CASSPSGTYNEQFF. In DNA, the CDR3 is TGTGCCAGCAGCCCCTCCGGGACATACAATGAGCAGTTCTTC.

V is TRBV10-3 and J is TRBJ1-1, with D tentatively TRBD1 (6 bases). V shed 5 bases and J shed 4 bases, with 14 bases lying between them. Germline values: CDR1 ENHRY, CDR2 SYGVKD. This CDR3 has 14 residues. Here the CDR3 DNA reads TGTGCCATCAGTTACAGGGCCCAGTTCACTGAAGCTTTCTTT. It codes for CAISYRAQFTEAFF.

The J gene is TRBJ2-7, the V gene TRBV15; 8 positions agree with TRBD2. The CDR3 length is 14 residues. Germline V gene lookup returns CDR1 LNHNV and CDR2 YYDKDF (reference sequence). V was pared by 2 bases and J by 2 bases, with 2 bases of the junction left unmatched. The CDR3 nucleotides are TGTGCCACCAGCAGAACTAGCGGAGCCTACGAGCAGTACTTC. Its protein is CATSRTSGAYEQYF.

The CDR3 sequence is CASSQPSRGGLRGYNEQFF. In nucleotides, the CDR3 is TGCGCCAGCAGCCAACCCTCTCGTGGGGGACTCAGGGGGTACAATGAGCAGTTCTTC. The V gene is TRBV4-1, the J gene TRBJ2-1; TRBD1 might be the D (7 bases). CDR3 length: 19 amino acids. Deletions cut 2 bases from V and 4 bases from J, with 24 bases between. Per germline, CDR1 MGHRA and CDR2 YSYEKL.

The chain combines TRBV7-2 with TRBJ2-3; the D gene is possibly TRBD2 (7 bases). Trimming removed 5 bases at V and 8 bases at J, with 23 bases between. Germline V lookup: CDR1 SGHTA, CDR2 FQGNSA. This CDR3 region has 16 residues. This chain's CDR3 is CASSPNPGGLRPTQYF. The CDR3 DNA follows: TGTGCCAGCAGCCCGAATCCCGGGGGGCTCCGACCTACGCAGTATTTT.

The J gene is TRBJ1-2, the V gene TRBV6-1, with 10 bases identical to TRBD1. Germline assignment: CDR1 MNHNS and CDR2 SASEGT. V was pared by 6 bases and J by 8 bases, with 6 bases of the junction left unmatched. The CDR3 runs to 13 residues. The CDR3 coding sequence is TGTGCCAGCAGAGGGACAGGGGCTGGGGGCTACACCTTC. As protein: CASRGTGAGGYTF.

This clone has just one count. The chain recombines TRBV6-6 with TRBJ1-3, with 7 bases lining up with TRBD1. The trim removed 1 base at V and 4 bases at J, leaving 4 bases unmatched. Looked up from germline, CDR1 is MNHNY and CDR2 is SVGAGI (reference sequence). CDR3 length equals 15 residues. The chain's CDR3 is CASSYWLTGGNTIYF. The CDR3 region has the DNA TGTGCCAGCAGTTACTGGTTGACAGGGGGAAACACCATATATTTT.

The chain has TRBV6-5 and TRBJ2-5; TRBD1 matches at 7 bases. The germline V gene encodes CDR1 MNHEY and CDR2 SVGAGI. The CDR3 is 14 amino acids. V was pared by 2 bases and J by 1 base, with 1 base of the junction left unmatched. The CDR3, as DNA: TGTGCCAGCAGTTACCGACAGGGCCAAGAGACCCAGTACTTC. It yields the protein CASSYRQGQETQYF.

This chain connects TRBV30 to TRBJ2-3, with 7 bases lining up with TRBD1. This CDR3 has 15 amino acids. Germline-derived CDR1 and CDR2 are GTSNPN and SVGIG (reference sequence). V lost 0 bases and J lost 6; bases outside the gene matches: 9. This CDR3 is CAWSVRGQVRDTQYF. The CDR3, as DNA: TGTGCCTGGAGTGTAAGGGGGCAGGTTCGGGATACGCAGTATTTT.

This chain uses TRBV5-5 with TRBJ1-2; 8 nucleotides align to TRBD1. CDR3 length: 13 residues. Germline V gene lookup returns CDR1 SGHKS and CDR2 YYEKEE (reference sequence). The CDR3 region is CAVRRGPRDGYTF. Written as DNA, the CDR3 is TGTGCAGTTCGCAGGGGGCCAAGGGATGGCTACACCTTC.